This T cell receptor (beta chain) was observed in a study of cytomegalovirus exposure and HLA in healthy donors. Germline CDR1 LNHDA, CDR2 SQIVND (reference sequence). The CDR3 has 14 amino acids. V was pared by 8 bases and J by 0 bases, with 13 bases between. General study points: Common viral pathogens seemed to be connected with several of the most significant clusters, according to a later analysis.

This clone was recorded once. Its antigen remains unknown. PCR was performed using 60 Vbeta and 13 Jbeta primers. Some clones are missing from TCRdb's copy, which holds only in-frame ones; the method was immunoSEQ multiplex PCR. The profile shows some 190,000 clones, roughly 80% of them singletons. Sequences were obtained from PBMCs. The sequence was obtained from a girl between 5 and 17 years old in good health and CMV-seropositive. The chain carries TRBV19 and TRBJ1-1; D gene unclear. CDR3 nucleotide sequence: TGTGCCAGTGGGAGGACGGTCATGAACACTGAAGCTTTCTTT. Encoded protein: CASGRTVMNTEAFF.